The clone carrying this T cell receptor (beta chain) was observed at least ten times. Its antigen is currently unknown. Study processing details: Building a distant-metastasis classifier for papillary thyroid cancer drew on CDR3 differences across clinicopathological groups. TCRdb reprocessed the PCR reads using MiXCR. It is TCRdb's table, rather than the study itself, that gives the V and J calls and clone size. The data contain around 12,000 clones, under 30% of them singletons. The data are from a study of metastatic and nonmetastatic thyroid tumors. Whole-study context: Repertoire comparisons spanned blood and tumor or nodule tissue from malignant and benign thyroid patients.

Study findings and constraints: Significantly higher TCR beta diversity was reportedly seen in malignant thyroid tumors than benign nodules, in blood and tumor.

Patients had received no treatment of any kind before thyroid surgery. This clonotype was sampled from a female donor with papillary thyroid cancer or a benign thyroid nodule (not recorded which). Some clones in this sample may be carry-over from other donors' samples. Sample: tumor tissue.

The CDR3 nucleotides read TGTGCCAGCCGCCTCGCGGGAGGATACGAGCAGTACTTC. This codes for CASRLAGGYEQYF. The genes are TRBV28 and TRBJ2-7; 8 bases match TRBD2. From germline, CDR1 is MDHEN and CDR2 SYDVKM. The CDR3 runs 13 residues. The V and J ends lost 8 bases and 4 bases, in that order; junction bases with no gene match: 7. Filled out from reference TRBV28 and TRBJ2-7, the complete variable domain reads DVKVTQSSRYLVKRTGEKVFLECVQDMDHENMFWYRQDPGLGLRLIYFSYDVKMKEKGDIPEGYSVSREKKERFSLILESASTNQTSMYLCASRLAGGYEQYFGPGTRLTVT.